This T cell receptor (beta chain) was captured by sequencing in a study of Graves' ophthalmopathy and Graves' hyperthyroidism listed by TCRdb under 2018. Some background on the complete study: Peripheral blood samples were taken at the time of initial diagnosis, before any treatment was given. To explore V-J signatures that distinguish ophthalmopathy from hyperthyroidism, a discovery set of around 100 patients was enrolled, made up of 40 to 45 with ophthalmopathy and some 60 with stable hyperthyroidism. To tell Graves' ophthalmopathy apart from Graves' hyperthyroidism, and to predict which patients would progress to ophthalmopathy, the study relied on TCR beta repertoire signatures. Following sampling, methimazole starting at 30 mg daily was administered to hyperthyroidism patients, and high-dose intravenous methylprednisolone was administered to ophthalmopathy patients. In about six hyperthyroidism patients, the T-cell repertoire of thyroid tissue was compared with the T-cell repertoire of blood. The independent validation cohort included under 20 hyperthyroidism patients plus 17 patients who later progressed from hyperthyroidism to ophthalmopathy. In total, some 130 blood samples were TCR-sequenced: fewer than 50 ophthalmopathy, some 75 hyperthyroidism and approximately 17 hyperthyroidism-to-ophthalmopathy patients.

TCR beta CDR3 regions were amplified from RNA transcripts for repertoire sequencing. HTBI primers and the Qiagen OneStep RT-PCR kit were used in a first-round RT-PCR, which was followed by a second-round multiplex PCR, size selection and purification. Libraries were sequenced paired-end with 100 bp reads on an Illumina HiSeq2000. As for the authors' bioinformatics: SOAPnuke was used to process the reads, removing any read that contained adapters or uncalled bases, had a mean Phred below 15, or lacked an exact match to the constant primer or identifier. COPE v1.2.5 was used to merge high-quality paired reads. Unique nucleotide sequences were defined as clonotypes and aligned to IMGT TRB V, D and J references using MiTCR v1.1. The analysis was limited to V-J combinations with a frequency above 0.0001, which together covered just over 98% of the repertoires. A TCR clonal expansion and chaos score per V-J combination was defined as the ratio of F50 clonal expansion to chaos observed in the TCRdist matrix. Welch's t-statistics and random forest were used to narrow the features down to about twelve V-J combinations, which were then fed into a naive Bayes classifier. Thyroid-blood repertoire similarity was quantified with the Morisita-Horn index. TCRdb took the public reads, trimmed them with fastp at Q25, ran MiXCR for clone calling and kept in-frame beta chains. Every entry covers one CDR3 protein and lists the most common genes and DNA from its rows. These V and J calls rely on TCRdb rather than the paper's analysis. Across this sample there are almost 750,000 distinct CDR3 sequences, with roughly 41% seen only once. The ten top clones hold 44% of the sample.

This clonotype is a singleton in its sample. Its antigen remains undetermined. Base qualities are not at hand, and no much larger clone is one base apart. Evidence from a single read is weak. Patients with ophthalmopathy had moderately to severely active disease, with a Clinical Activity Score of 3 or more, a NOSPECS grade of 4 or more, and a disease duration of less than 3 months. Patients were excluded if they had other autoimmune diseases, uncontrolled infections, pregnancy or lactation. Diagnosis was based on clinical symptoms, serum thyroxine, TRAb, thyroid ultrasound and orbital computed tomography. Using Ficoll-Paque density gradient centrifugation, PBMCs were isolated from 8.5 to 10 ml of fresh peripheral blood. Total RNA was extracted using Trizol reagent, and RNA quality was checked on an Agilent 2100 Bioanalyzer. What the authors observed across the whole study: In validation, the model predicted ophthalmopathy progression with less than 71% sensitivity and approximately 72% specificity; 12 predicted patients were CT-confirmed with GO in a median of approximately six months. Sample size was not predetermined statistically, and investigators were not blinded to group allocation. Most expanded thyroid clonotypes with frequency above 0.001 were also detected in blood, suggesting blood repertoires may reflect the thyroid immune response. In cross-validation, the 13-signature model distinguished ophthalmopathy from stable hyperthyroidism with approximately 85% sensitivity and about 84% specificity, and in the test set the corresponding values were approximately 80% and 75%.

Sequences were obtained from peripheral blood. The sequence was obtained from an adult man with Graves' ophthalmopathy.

The DNA sequence is given as TGTGCCAGCAGACCCAGCCAGGACGTGAACACCGGGGAGCTGTTTTTT. Its product reads: CASRPSQDVNTGELFF. The sequence is built from TRBV2 and TRBJ2-2; too little of a D gene remains to name it. The germline V gene supplies CDR1 SNHLY and CDR2 FYNNEI. Spanning cysteine to phenylalanine, the CDR3 consists of 16 amino acids. The entry retains the CDR3 DNA only, 48 bases that are in frame from base 1. Trimming at the junction amounts to 6 bases on V and 1 base on J, and the germline ends lie 15 bases apart. The full variable domain, with segments outside the CDR3 supplied by the reference TRBV2 and TRBJ2-2 proteins, appears as EPEVTQTPSHQVTQMGQEVILRCVPISNHLYFYWYRQILGQKVEFLVSFYNNEISEKSEIFDDQFSVERPDGSNFTLKIRSTKLEDSAMYFCASRPSQDVNTGELFFGEGSRLTVL.